A few counts support the clone carrying this TCR beta chain. Its antigen is not identified. The source of the sample is a study of blood T cells in healthy people across ages. Findings and caveats of the study: Investigators treated diversity estimates from one million T cells as underestimates.

A second roughly 6 to 11 cycle PCR used barcoded and J-beta primers. A single record per CDR3 protein comes from TCRdb applying MiXCR to the 5' RACE reads. The sample lists about 1.1 million distinct CDR3 sequences, about two fifths occurring once. The sequencing sample was made of blood. This TCR was recovered from a man between 18 and 35 years old in good health.

As DNA, the CDR3 is TGTGCCAGCAACTCCCCGGGACAGAGATACAATGAGCAGTTCTTC. Its protein product is CASNSPGQRYNEQFF. The chain carries TRBV11-1 and TRBJ2-1, with 7 bases aligning to TRBD1. Per the germline V gene, CDR1 is SGHAT and CDR2 is FQDESV (reference sequence). This CDR3 region has 15 residues. V lost 7 bases and J lost 4; bases outside the gene matches: 10.